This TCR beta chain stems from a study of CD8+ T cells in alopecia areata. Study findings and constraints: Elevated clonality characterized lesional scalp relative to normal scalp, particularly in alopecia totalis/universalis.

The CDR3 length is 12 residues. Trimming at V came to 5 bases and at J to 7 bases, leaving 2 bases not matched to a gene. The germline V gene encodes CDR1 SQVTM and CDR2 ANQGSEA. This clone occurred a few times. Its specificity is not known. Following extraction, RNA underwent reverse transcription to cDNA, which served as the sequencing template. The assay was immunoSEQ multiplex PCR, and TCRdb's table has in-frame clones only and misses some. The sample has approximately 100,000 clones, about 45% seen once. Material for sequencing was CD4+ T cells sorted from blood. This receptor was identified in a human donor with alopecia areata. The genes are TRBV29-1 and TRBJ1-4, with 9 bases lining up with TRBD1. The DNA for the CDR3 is TGCAGCGTTTTGGGACAGGGTGAAAAACTGTTTTTT. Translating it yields CSVLGQGEKLFF.